This T cell receptor beta chain was profiled in a study of blood T cell repertoires in COVID-19. Looking at the study overall: Whether acute or convalescent, the COVID-19 samples came from the United States, Italy and Spain. The cDNA or gDNA used as material had been derived from T cells, B-cell-depleted T cells, or PBMCs.

The CDR3 has 18 amino acids. Authors' analysis steps: Estimated nucleated cell counts came from reference gene primer amplification. Only in-frame clones appear in the TCRdb table, and some are missing; sequencing was by immunoSEQ multiplex PCR. The V and J calls and the clone size are those of that table, but D and trimming were determined from the DNA. The sample lists a few hundred thousand clones; around nine tenths were seen once. The receptor was derived from a man between 35 and 55 years old who had recovered from COVID-19. The sequenced material came from peripheral blood. The chain is built from TRBV21-1 and TRBJ1-1; no check of the table's D call, TRBD1, against the DNA was made. TRBV21-1 is an annotated pseudogene. CDR3 bases: TGTGCCAGCAGCAATGAAACGACACGATCATCTATGAACACTGAAGCTTTCTTT. Translation: CASSNETTRSSMNTEAFF.